This T cell receptor (beta chain) was retrieved from a study of blood T cells in healthy people across ages. Points from the study as a whole: Long-lived donors exceeded aged donors in naive CD4+ cells and diversity. Reliance upon unsorted PBMCs precluded definitive naive versus antigen-experienced comparison.

Worth noting for this clonotype: Its antigen is still unknown.

The use of a sample-barcoded 5' primer and a J-beta primer mix characterized a second PCR of about 7 to 12 cycles. Template switching added a 12-random-nucleotide identifier to every cDNA molecule. MiXCR, applied by TCRdb to the 5' RACE reads, yields one record per CDR3 protein. This sample has more than 650,000 distinct CDR3 sequences, with roughly 50% found just once. Germline CDR1 LGHDT, CDR2 YNNKEL (reference sequence). This CDR3 is 16 amino acids long. Trimming cost V 1 base and J 11 bases, with 23 bases left between them. This chain connects TRBV3-1 to TRBJ2-5; D may be TRBD2 (6 bases). The receptor was isolated from a man at least 80 years old in good health. Material: blood. For the CDR3, the DNA is TGTGCCAGCAGCCAAGTTTTCGGACTACTGCACAATGAGCAGTACTTC. As protein: CASSQVFGLLHNEQYF.